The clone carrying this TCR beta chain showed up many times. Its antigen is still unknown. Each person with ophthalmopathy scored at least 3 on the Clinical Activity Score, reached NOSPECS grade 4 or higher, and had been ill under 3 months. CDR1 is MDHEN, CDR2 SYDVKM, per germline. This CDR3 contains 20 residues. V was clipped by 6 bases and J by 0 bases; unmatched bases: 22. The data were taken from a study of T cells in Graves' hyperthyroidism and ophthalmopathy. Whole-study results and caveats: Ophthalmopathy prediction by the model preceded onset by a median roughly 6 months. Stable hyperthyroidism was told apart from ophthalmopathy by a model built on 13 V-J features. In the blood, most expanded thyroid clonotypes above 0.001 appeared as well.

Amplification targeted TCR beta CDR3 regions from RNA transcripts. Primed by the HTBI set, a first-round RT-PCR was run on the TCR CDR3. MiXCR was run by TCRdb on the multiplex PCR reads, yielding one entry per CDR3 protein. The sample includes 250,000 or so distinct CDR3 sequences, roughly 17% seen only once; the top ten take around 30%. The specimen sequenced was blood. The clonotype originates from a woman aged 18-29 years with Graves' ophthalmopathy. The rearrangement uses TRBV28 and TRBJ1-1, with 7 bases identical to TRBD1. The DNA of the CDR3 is TGTGCCAGCAGGGTTACTCAGGGGGGGCAGCCAAACCTGGTGAACACTGAAGCTTTCTTT. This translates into CASRVTQGGQPNLVNTEAFF.